Below, 15 T cell receptor beta chains from the same sample are listed, as sequenced in a study of shared clonotypes between healthy human individuals. The naive CD8 population came from CD45RO-negative cells selected for CCR7, without terminally differentiated effector memory CD45RA+ cells. Clones were read by immunoSEQ multiplex PCR, and TCRdb kept only the in-frame ones, dropping some. Of some 2 million clones listed, approximately 95% are singletons. The sequenced material came from naive CD8+ T cells sorted from blood. The receptor set was obtained from a man between 18 and 35 years old in good health.

The chain uses TRBV5-1 and TRBJ2-3; the match to TRBD2 covers 8 bases. After removal of 3 bases from V and 5 bases from J, the junction contained 11 bases not matched to a gene. CDR1 is SGHRS, CDR2 YFSETQ, per germline. The CDR3 runs to 16 residues. The CDR3 sequence is CASSSFLSGVGDTQYF. Here the CDR3 DNA reads TGCGCCAGCAGCTCCTTTCTTAGCGGGGTGGGAGATACGCAGTATTTT.

The chain is built from TRBV6-4 and TRBJ2-3; D unclear. This CDR3 has 17 residues. CDR1 is MRHNA, CDR2 SNTAGT, per germline. Trimming stripped 0 bases from V and 0 bases from J, with 13 bases between. The CDR3 sequence is CASSDSHHDASTDTQYF. CDR3 nucleotides: TGTGCCAGCAGTGACTCGCACCATGATGCTAGCACAGATACGCAGTATTTT.

As regards this clone: This same CDR3 is encoded by further DNA sequences in the sample. The chain recombines TRBV7-6 with TRBJ2-7; D remains unclear. The germline V and J ends were trimmed by 1 base and 3 bases, with 7 bases remaining between them. The germline gives CDR1 SGHVS, CDR2 FNYEAQ. This CDR3 has 13 residues. The CDR3 here is CASSLGADYEQYF. CDR3 coding DNA: TGTGCCAGCAGCTTAGGGGCAGACTACGAGCAGTACTTC.

The chain links TRBV23-1 to TRBJ2-7; D is ambiguous. TRBV23-1 is reported as an ORF; its role is uncertain. V was cut by 8 bases and J by 3 bases, with 11 bases left in between. This CDR3 is built from 12 residues. The CDR3 sequence is CASPRSFYEQYF. The CDR3 DNA follows: TGCGCCAGCCCTAGAAGTTTCTACGAGCAGTACTTC.

Notes on this clone: Other nucleotide sequences from this sample produce the same CDR3. The chain combines TRBV9 with TRBJ1-3; 7 bases agree with TRBD1. Trimming cost V 8 bases and J 0 bases; bases outside gene matches: 2. Looked up from germline, CDR1 is SGDLS and CDR2 is YYNGEE. This CDR3 region has 13 residues. Here the CDR3 DNA reads TGTGCCAGTTCAGGGGGCTCTGGAAACACCATATATTTT. Protein: CASSGGSGNTIYF.

In regard to this clone: An end of the junction does not agree with germline; a read error may underlie this. At the DNA level, this CDR3 is encoded by other sequences in the same sample as well. The chain has TRBV6-1 and TRBJ1-1; D unclear. Per germline, CDR1 MNHNS and CDR2 SASEGT. The CDR3 covers 13 residues. The CDR3 coding sequence is TGTGCCAGCAGTGAAGGGGTGAACACTGAGGCTTTCTTT. This gives the protein CASSEGVNTEAFF.

The V call is TRBV14, the J call TRBJ2-7; D gene uncertain. V shed 1 base and J shed 7 bases, with 11 bases lying between them. CDR3 length: 13 residues. The germline gives CDR1 SGHDN, CDR2 FVKESK. CDR3 DNA: TGTGCCAGCAGCCAAGCCGGACGGTCGGAGCAGTACTTC. It yields the protein CASSQAGRSEQYF.

CDR3: CASSLGQGTFSNQPQHF. The CDR3 nucleotides are TGTGCCAGCAGCCTCGGACAGGGGACCTTTAGCAATCAGCCCCAGCATTTT. The chain links TRBV28 to TRBJ1-5; TRBD1 agrees at 9 bases. From germline, CDR1 is MDHEN and CDR2 SYDVKM. The ends lost 6 bases at V and 0 bases at J; junction bases unmatched: 9. This CDR3 has 17 amino acids.

The chain links TRBV5-1 to TRBJ2-7; tentative D call: TRBD1 (7 bases). The CDR3 sequence is 15 residues long. Germline V lookup: CDR1 SGHRS, CDR2 YFSETQ. The V gene lost 3 bases and the J gene lost 2 bases, with 15 bases spanning the gap. In nucleotides, the CDR3 is TGCGCCAGCAGCTGGGGCAGGGGGGAGGCCTACGAGCAGTACTTC. Protein: CASSWGRGEAYEQYF.

The chain recombines TRBV6-5 with TRBJ2-7; 10 bases agree with TRBD2. The CDR3 sequence is 15 residues long. CDR1 MNHEY and CDR2 SVGAGI come from the germline V gene. V lost 6 bases, J lost 4 bases, and 9 bases stayed unmatched. The CDR3 DNA sequence: TGTGCCAGCAGCCTCGAGATAGCGGGAGGTTACGAGCAGTACTTC. Its translation: CASSLEIAGGYEQYF.

The chain employs TRBV5-6 and TRBJ2-1; maybe TRBD2 (6 bases). The CDR3 has 15 residues. Trimming left V 0 bases short and J 7 bases short, with 14 bases between. Germline CDR1 and CDR2: SGHDT and YYEEEE. Written as DNA, the CDR3 is TGTGCCAGCAGCTTGGCCCCGGGGGTTGGTAATGAGCAGTTCTTC. Encoded protein: CASSLAPGVGNEQFF.

The chain carries TRBV5-1 and TRBJ2-1; D not resolved. This CDR3 is built from 15 residues. The germline CDR1 and CDR2 sequences are SGHRS and YFSETQ. The V and J ends lost 3 bases and 1 base respectively, with 11 bases between them. The CDR3 DNA reads as TGCGCCAGCAGCTCCGACTCGATTTCCTACAATGAGCAGTTCTTC. This sequence encodes CASSSDSISYNEQFF.

V gene TRBV30 combines with J gene TRBJ2-2; tentatively, D is TRBD2 (5 bases). The germline V gene has CDR1 GTSNPN and CDR2 SVGIG (reference sequence). V dropped 5 bases and J dropped 7 bases, with 11 bases sitting between them. CDR3 length equals 12 residues. DNA for the CDR3: TGTGCCTGGGGACTTATGGGCGGGGAGCTGTTTTTT. Amino acids: CAWGLMGGELFF.

Concerning this clone: The same CDR3 can be traced to other DNA sequences in this sample. This chain joins TRBV9 and TRBJ2-7; the D is unclear. V was trimmed by 2 bases and J by 3 bases, leaving 9 bases between them. Germline V gene sequence: CDR1 SGDLS, CDR2 YYNGEE. This CDR3 contains 13 residues. CDR3 nucleotides: TGTGCCAGCAGCGTGGGGATCGACTACGAGCAGTACTTC. Translation gives CASSVGIDYEQYF.

This sequence joins TRBV4-1 and TRBJ2-7, with D tentatively TRBD1 (5 bases). CDR1 is MGHRA, CDR2 YSYEKL, per germline. The CDR3 sequence is 15 residues long. Trimming removed 0 bases at V and 6 bases at J, with 15 bases between. CDR3 in DNA: TGCGCCAGCAGCCAAGACACAGGCGGTGGTCGCGAGCAGTACTTC. As protein: CASSQDTGGGREQYF.